This T cell receptor (beta chain) was recovered during a study of beta chain features in type 1 diabetes (dated by TCRdb to the late 2010s). About the full investigation: Patients and healthy donors did not differ in mean age, gender distribution, total cell number or subset yield. A total of roughly 100 million sorted cells were examined across all samples, and the number of cells per subset was strongly correlated with RNA yield. The study compared TCRB repertoires of sorted circulating CD4+ T cell subsets between recently diagnosed type 1 diabetes patients and matched healthy donors. Regulatory and stem cell-like memory subsets were isolated from only 8 patients and roughly eight healthy donors, whereas naive and central memory subsets came from all 28 donors.

Germline trimming: 5 bases from V, 4 bases from J; junction bases outside gene matches: 19. The germline V gene (reference sequence) specifies MNHEY as CDR1 and SMNVEV as CDR2. The CDR3 starts with the cysteine, ends with the phenylalanine, and has 18 residues. Left in the record is the CDR3 DNA by itself, 54 bases read in frame from the first base. The entire isolated RNA was reverse transcribed using the High Capacity cDNA Reverse Transcription Kit, and thus expressed TCRB transcripts were sequenced. Deep immunoSEQ sequencing was performed on naive, central memory and regulatory T cell samples, with an average of roughly 3.3 million total reads per sample. Sorted cells were lysed in RLT buffer and RNA was extracted with DNase-treated RNeasy Micro or Mini kits, depending on cell number. To prevent cross-contamination, each cell subset was processed individually, whereas patient and healthy donor samples were processed jointly. The immunoSEQ multiplex PCR was used to amplify TCRB sequences from cDNA, yielding 87-bp fragments that span the CDR3 region. Amplicons were sequenced on the Illumina HiSeq platform. The authors' analysis ran thus. PCR bias was corrected computationally using synthetic template baselines, and reads within Hamming distance 2 were collapsed, with unmergeable singletons discarded. Reads were aligned against IMGT so that V, D and J genes, CDR3 length and insertions or deletions at six rearrangement sites could be assigned. Within each subset, clonotype counts were normalized to sorted cell number, and only after that were true diversity and Gini coefficients computed with the tcR R package. The overlap coefficient, calculated on TCRB nucleotide sequences, was used to quantify repertoire sharing. Not all clones reach the TCRdb copy of this immuneACCESS table, which keeps in-frame sequences only. Checked studies attribute under half of the gap to unresolved V genes and leave the rest unexplained. For V, J and clone size, that table is used; D and trimming come from the DNA. The sample data list 130,000 to 150,000 clones, and roughly 50% of these were observed just once. The ten biggest clones cover 0.4% to 0.5% of the sample.

Points on this clone: It lacks a known antigen. No much larger clone is present one base from it, and per-base qualities are unavailable.

Here is what the overall study found, with its caveats: Sequencing cDNA rather than genomic DNA could over-represent highly expressing activated cells, although activation and CD3 levels did not differ between groups. PCR might favor shorter templates, but patient and control samples were amplified and corrected together, so any skew would affect both groups equally. Because small numbers of individuals were included in the HLA sub-analyses, any influence of HLA type on TCRB rearrangement was left unresolved. Type 1 diabetes patients showed a moderate but significant shortening of TCRB CDR3 length in all four CD4+ subsets. Fewer insertions and more nucleotide deletions at VDJ recombination sites were observed in patients with type 1 diabetes, implying thymic rearrangement abnormalities. Naive, central memory and regulatory TCRB repertoires appeared more similar among patients than among healthy donors.

Each donor gave one peripheral blood draw, averaging approximately 0.11 L, which was collected into heparinised tubes. Naive, central memory, regulatory and stem cell-like memory CD4+ T cells were sorted on a BD FACSAria II using a panel including CD45RO, CCR7, CD25, CD127, CD95 and CD27. All sorted populations exceeded 98% purity. Right away, PBMCs were isolated by Lymphoprep density gradient centrifugation and were stained directly, with no culture step. To minimize batch effects, samples were stained and sorted in pairs, one healthy donor with one patient per experiment. The rearrangement joined TRBV27 to TRBJ2-7; TRBD1 agrees with 8 junctional bases. The material sequenced was Tregs from blood. The meaning of the sample's cell subset or site label: regulatory CD4+ T cells. The sequence derives from a man aged 18 to 30 in good health. The CDR3 region: CASSTLTGEYTSRYEQYF. In nucleotides, the sequence is TGTGCCAGCAGTACGTTGACAGGGGAGTATACCAGCCGGTACGAGCAGTACTTC.